This record concerns one T cell receptor beta chain sequence. Its antigen is still unknown. This record belongs to a study of T cells expressing NK-cell markers. In the study overall: Sequenced donors, eight in total, included seven who were HCMV-seropositive and one who was seronegative. Whole-study results and caveats: The leading position in the CD3+CD56-NKG2C+ fraction of several donors also went to these clonotypes. Several of the donors carried dominant NKG2C+ clonotypes that took up roughly 1.0-8% of their CD8+ T cells.

Synthesis of TCR beta cDNA relied on 5'RACE template switching carrying UMIs. TCRdb derives one entry per CDR3 protein from the 5' RACE reads, leaving out DNA. The table lists 550,000 to 600,000 distinct CDR3 sequences. The sequence was obtained from a man between 18 and 29 years old in good health. The sequenced sample was blood T cells: a sorted CD56 or NKG2C T cell subset, CD4+ or CD8+ T cells, or bulk PBMC T cells (not recorded which).

The CDR3 sequence: CASSLGRFGGRRNTGELFF. V usage is TRBV7-8 and J usage is TRBJ2-2; TCRdb gives TRBD2 as the D gene, but with no DNA this cannot be confirmed. Germline V gives CDR1 SGHVS, CDR2 FQNEAQ. There are 19 residues in the CDR3.